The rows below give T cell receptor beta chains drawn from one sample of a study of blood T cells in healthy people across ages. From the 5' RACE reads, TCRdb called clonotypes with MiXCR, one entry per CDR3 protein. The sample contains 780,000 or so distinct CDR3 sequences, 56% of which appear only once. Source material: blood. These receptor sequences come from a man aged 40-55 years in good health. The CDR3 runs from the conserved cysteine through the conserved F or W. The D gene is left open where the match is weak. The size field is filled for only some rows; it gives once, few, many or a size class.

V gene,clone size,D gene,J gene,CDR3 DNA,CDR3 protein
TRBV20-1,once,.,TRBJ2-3,TGCAGTGCTAGGGGATACCGGGCACACACAGATACGCAGTATTTT,CSARGYRAHTDTQYF
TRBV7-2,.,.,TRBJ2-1,TGTGCCAGCAGCCCCGAGGGGGGATGCAATGAGCAGTTCTTC,CASSPEGGCNEQFF
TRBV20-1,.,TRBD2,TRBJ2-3,TGCAGTGCTAGAGAATTCGGGACTACCGGGGCAGATACGCAGTATTTT,CSAREFGTTGADTQYF
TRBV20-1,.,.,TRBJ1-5,TGCAGTGCTAGAGATGGTGTCAGACATAGCAATCAGCCCCAGCATTTT,CSARDGVRHSNQPQHF
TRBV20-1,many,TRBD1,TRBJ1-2,TGCAGTGCTAGCCCCCGGGACAGGGGCAACTATGGCTACACCTTC,CSASPRDRGNYGYTF
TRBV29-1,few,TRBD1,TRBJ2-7,TGCAGCGTTGCCCGGACAGGGTATTACTACGAGCAGTACTTC,CSVARTGYYYEQYF
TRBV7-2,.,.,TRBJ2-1,TGTGCCAGCAGCTTAATAGGGAAGGGGCTTGGGGACAATGAGCAGTTCTTC,CASSLIGKGLGDNEQFF
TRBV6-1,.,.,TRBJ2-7,TGTGCCAGCAGTGAAGTCCCCAGGTCCTCCTACGAGCAGTACTTC,CASSEVPRSSYEQYF
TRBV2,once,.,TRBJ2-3,TGTGCCAGCAGTTTGACAGACCGGAGCACAGATACGCAGTATTTT,CASSLTDRSTDTQYF
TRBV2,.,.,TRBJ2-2,TGTGCCAGCACCCTAGTGGGGCAGGGGAGTACCGGGGAGCTGTTTTTT,CASTLVGQGSTGELFF
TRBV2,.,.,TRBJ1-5,TGTGCCAGCGGTGAATTGTCAAAGGGGCAGCCCCAGCATTTT,CASGELSKGQPQHF
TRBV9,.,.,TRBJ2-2,TGCGCCAGCAGCGATCCTAGGGCGGTCGCGAACACCGGGGAGCTGTTTTTT,CASSDPRAVANTGELFF
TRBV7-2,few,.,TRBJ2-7,TGTGCCACCGGGGGTGGGAGACCGGCCTACGAGCAGTACTTC,CATGGGRPAYEQYF
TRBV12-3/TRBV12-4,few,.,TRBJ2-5,TGTGCCAGCAGCCTACAGGGTTCGGAGACCCAGTACTTC,CASSLQGSETQYF
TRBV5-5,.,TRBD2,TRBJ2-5,TGTGCCAGCAGCTTGGAGGGCGGGAGAGCAGAGACCCAGTACTTC,CASSLEGGRAETQYF
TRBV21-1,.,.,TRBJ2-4,TGTGCCAGCAGCAAACCCGGACTAGCGGGAGTCCCGGTCGGGGCCAAAAACATTCAGTACTTC,CASSKPGLAGVPVGAKNIQYF
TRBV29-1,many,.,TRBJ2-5,TGCAGCGCCTCAACGACAGTCCAAGAGACCCAGTACTTC,CSASTTVQETQYF
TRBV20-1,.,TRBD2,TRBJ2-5,TGCAGTGCTAGAGATGCGAGAAGCGGGAGCGGTGAGACCCAGTACTTC,CSARDARSGSGETQYF
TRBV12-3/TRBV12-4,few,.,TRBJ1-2,TGTGCCAGCAGTCCAGGCTTTACGGGTGGCTACACCTTC,CASSPGFTGGYTF
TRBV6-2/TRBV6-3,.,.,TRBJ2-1,TGTGCCAGCAGCCTCACCTCGAACCGCGGGTTCTTC,CASSLTSNRGFF
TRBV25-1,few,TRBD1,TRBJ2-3,TGTGCCAGCAGGACAGGGGAGAGGGGGCGTGGGGATACGCAGTATTTT,CASRTGERGRGDTQYF
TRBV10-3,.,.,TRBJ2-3,TGTGCCATCGGGGGTTTTGCGGAGGCGACAGATACGCAGTATTTT,CAIGGFAEATDTQYF
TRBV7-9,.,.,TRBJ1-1,TGTGCCAGCAGCTCCAATCAAATGTTACAGACCATGAACACTGAAGCTTTCTTT,CASSSNQMLQTMNTEAFF
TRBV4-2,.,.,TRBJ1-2,TGTGCCAGCAGCCAAGATTGGGTGGTGTATGGCTACACCTTC,CASSQDWVVYGYTF